This is a list of T cell receptor beta chains from one sample in a study of T cell repertoires in cytomegalovirus infection. MiXCR was run by TCRdb on the reads, yielding one entry per CDR3 protein. The table lists around 250,000 distinct CDR3 sequences, around 15% of them singletons. Sample: CD8+ T cells from PBMCs. These receptors were obtained from a human donor in good health (CMV status not recorded). Some clones in this sample may be carry-over from other donors' samples. CDR3s include the opening cysteine and the closing phenylalanine or tryptophan. The order of the fields is V gene, D gene, J gene, clone size, CDR3 DNA, CDR3 protein. D genes are given only for firm matches. Clone sizes are given selectively: once, few, many, or a class where the clone is expanded.

V gene: TRBV2
D gene: .
J gene: TRBJ2-5
clone size: .
CDR3 DNA: TGTGCCAGCAGTGAAGCACAGTGGACGCAGTACCAAGAGACCCAGTACTTC
CDR3 protein: CASSEAQWTQYQETQYF

V gene: TRBV5-5
D gene: .
J gene: TRBJ2-3
clone size: .
CDR3 DNA: TGTGCCAGCAGCTTGGAAAGGAGCACAGATACGCAGTATTTT
CDR3 protein: CASSLERSTDTQYF

V gene: TRBV19
D gene: .
J gene: TRBJ1-5
clone size: once
CDR3 DNA: TGTGCCAGTAGTAAAGGCGCTCATAGCAATCAGCCCCAGCATTTT
CDR3 protein: CASSKGAHSNQPQHF

V gene: TRBV20-1
D gene: .
J gene: TRBJ1-1
clone size: .
CDR3 DNA: TGCAGTGCTGAGGGGCCGCCAGCTGAAGCTTTCTTT
CDR3 protein: CSAEGPPAEAFF

V gene: TRBV4-1
D gene: TRBD1
J gene: TRBJ1-2
clone size: few
CDR3 DNA: TGCGCCAGCAGCCCCGGGACAGGGCCTGGCTACACCTTC
CDR3 protein: CASSPGTGPGYTF

V gene: TRBV7-8
D gene: .
J gene: TRBJ1-1
clone size: many
CDR3 DNA: TGTGCCAGCAGCTTCCGAGGGATGAACACTGAAGCTTTCTTT
CDR3 protein: CASSFRGMNTEAFF

V gene: TRBV7-9
D gene: TRBD1
J gene: TRBJ1-1
clone size: many
CDR3 DNA: TGTGCCAGCAGCTTTCCAGGGGGCGCGAATACTGAAGCTTTCTTT
CDR3 protein: CASSFPGGANTEAFF

V gene: TRBV2
D gene: .
J gene: TRBJ2-7
clone size: .
CDR3 DNA: TGTGCCAGCTTAGGAGGACTTTCCTACGAGCAGTACTTC
CDR3 protein: CASLGGLSYEQYF

V gene: TRBV2
D gene: .
J gene: TRBJ1-1
clone size: .
CDR3 DNA: TGTGCCAGCAGTCATGGACACCTCACTGAAGCTTTCTTT
CDR3 protein: CASSHGHLTEAFF

V gene: TRBV5-6
D gene: .
J gene: TRBJ2-1
clone size: .
CDR3 DNA: TGTGCCAGCAGCTTGGTTGACCTAAACAATGAGCAGTTCTTC
CDR3 protein: CASSLVDLNNEQFF

V gene: TRBV7-9
D gene: .
J gene: TRBJ1-5
clone size: .
CDR3 DNA: TGTGCCAGCAGCGTTGGGGGTACAGGCAATCAGCCCCAGCATTTT
CDR3 protein: CASSVGGTGNQPQHF

V gene: TRBV29-1
D gene: .
J gene: TRBJ2-5
clone size: .
CDR3 DNA: TGCAGCGTTGACTGGACTGCACAAGAGACCCAGTACTTC
CDR3 protein: CSVDWTAQETQYF

V gene: TRBV19
D gene: .
J gene: TRBJ1-1
clone size: few
CDR3 DNA: TGTGCCAGTAGCCTTGACCCAGCCTCAACTGAAGCTTTCTTT
CDR3 protein: CASSLDPASTEAFF

V gene: TRBV7-9
D gene: TRBD1
J gene: TRBJ1-1
clone size: many
CDR3 DNA: TGTGCCAGCAGGGGACAGGGTCACACTGAAGCTTTCTTT
CDR3 protein: CASRGQGHTEAFF

V gene: TRBV28
D gene: .
J gene: TRBJ1-1
clone size: few
CDR3 DNA: TGTGCCAGCACCCCTTCAGAAGACGCTGAAGCTTTCTTT
CDR3 protein: CASTPSEDAEAFF

V gene: TRBV27
D gene: TRBD1
J gene: TRBJ1-1
clone size: few
CDR3 DNA: TGTGCCAGCAGTTTAGCAGGGGGCCTTTTAGTTGAAGCTTTCTTT
CDR3 protein: CASSLAGGLLVEAFF

V gene: TRBV9
D gene: .
J gene: TRBJ1-2
clone size: .
CDR3 DNA: TGTGCCAGCAGCGTATCCTATGGCTACACCTTC
CDR3 protein: CASSVSYGYTF

V gene: TRBV20-1
D gene: .
J gene: TRBJ2-1
clone size: .
CDR3 DNA: TGCAGTGCTAGAGACCCGAGGGGTACGTATGAGCAGTTCTTC
CDR3 protein: CSARDPRGTYEQFF

V gene: TRBV19
D gene: .
J gene: TRBJ1-4
clone size: .
CDR3 DNA: TGTGCCAGTAGTACCCAGGGTGCTAATGAAAAACTGTTTTTT
CDR3 protein: CASSTQGANEKLFF

V gene: TRBV28
D gene: .
J gene: TRBJ2-1
clone size: .
CDR3 DNA: TGTGCCAGCAGTTTCTCGTCTAGCGTGGATGAGCAGTTCTTC
CDR3 protein: CASSFSSSVDEQFF

V gene: TRBV27
D gene: TRBD1
J gene: TRBJ1-5
clone size: .
CDR3 DNA: TGTGCCAGCAGATATACAGGGGGTAATCAGCCCCAGCATTTT
CDR3 protein: CASRYTGGNQPQHF

V gene: TRBV11-2
D gene: .
J gene: TRBJ2-7
clone size: few
CDR3 DNA: TGTGCCAGCAGCCCAGAGTACGGGGGGCCCTACGAGCAGTACTTC
CDR3 protein: CASSPEYGGPYEQYF

V gene: TRBV7-9
D gene: .
J gene: TRBJ2-4
clone size: many
CDR3 DNA: TGTGCCAGCAGCCCACAAGTACCGGTAGCCAAAAACATTCAGTACTTC
CDR3 protein: CASSPQVPVAKNIQYF

V gene: TRBV4-3
D gene: .
J gene: TRBJ2-7
clone size: .
CDR3 DNA: TGCGCCAGCAGCCAAGATCGGCAGGTAGGCGGCGAGCAGTACTTC
CDR3 protein: CASSQDRQVGGEQYF

V gene: TRBV7-3
D gene: TRBD2
J gene: TRBJ2-1
clone size: .
CDR3 DNA: TGTGCCAGCAGCAATTTAGCGGGGCCCTACAATGAGCAGTTCTTC
CDR3 protein: CASSNLAGPYNEQFF

V gene: TRBV12-3/TRBV12-4
D gene: .
J gene: TRBJ1-5
clone size: many
CDR3 DNA: TGTGCCAGCAGTTTAGCGGGACTGCAACATAGCAATCAGCCCCAGCATTTT
CDR3 protein: CASSLAGLQHSNQPQHF

V gene: TRBV19
D gene: TRBD2
J gene: TRBJ2-1
clone size: many
CDR3 DNA: TGTGCCAGTGCCCGGGGGGATGAGCAGTTCTTC
CDR3 protein: CASARGDEQFF

V gene: TRBV7-9
D gene: .
J gene: TRBJ1-5
clone size: many
CDR3 DNA: TGTGCCAGCAGCTTTGACGGTGTGAGCAATCAGCCCCAGCATTTT
CDR3 protein: CASSFDGVSNQPQHF

V gene: TRBV30
D gene: .
J gene: TRBJ1-2
clone size: .
CDR3 DNA: TGTGCCTGGGGGGTAGGTCGGTGCTATGGCTACACCTTC
CDR3 protein: CAWGVGRCYGYTF

V gene: TRBV7-2
D gene: .
J gene: TRBJ1-1
clone size: many
CDR3 DNA: TGTGCCAGCAGGTCCACCCGGGGACTCTCGAACACTGAAGCTTTCTTT
CDR3 protein: CASRSTRGLSNTEAFF